Below, 13 T cell receptor beta chains from the same sample are listed, as sequenced in a study of beta chain features in type 1 diabetes. cDNA synthesis used the whole RNA isolate, giving expressed TCRB sequences. Using immunoSEQ multiplex PCR, the repertoire was profiled, and TCRdb retains in-frame clones only, with some absent. The table records some 640,000 clones, roughly 13% of them present only once. Their cognate antigens are unknown. Overall study findings and caveats: In every one of the four CD4+ subsets, TCRB CDR3s were moderately but significantly shorter in Type 1 diabetes patients.

Sequencing was performed on naive CD4+ T cells from blood. The receptors derive from a man aged 18-30 years with type 1 diabetes.

The chain links TRBV6-6 to TRBJ1-2; 8 positions agree with TRBD1. The trim removed 6 bases at V and 8 bases at J, leaving 8 bases unmatched. Germline assignment: CDR1 MNHNY and CDR2 SVGAGI (reference sequence). CDR3 length: 13 residues. For the CDR3, the DNA is TGTGCCAGCAGCACCGGGACAGGCAGGGGCTACACCTTC. Encoded protein: CASSTGTGRGYTF.

This clone showed up just a few times. The J gene is TRBJ1-2, the V gene TRBV7-2, with D possibly TRBD1 on 5 matching bases. The germline V gene has CDR1 SGHTA and CDR2 FQGNSA. The CDR3 contains 15 residues. V was pared by 5 bases and J by 2 bases, with 15 bases between. CDR3 in amino acids: CASSLKVGRNYGYTF. As DNA, the CDR3 is TGTGCCAGCAGCCTAAAAGTGGGGCGGAACTATGGCTACACCTTC.

This clone was seen more than once but under ten times. The chain combines TRBV9 with TRBJ2-6, with D perhaps matching TRBD1 or TRBD2 (5 bases each). CDR3 length: 16 amino acids. With 6 bases removed from V and 4 bases from J, the gap between germline ends came to 17 bases. Per the germline V gene, CDR1 is SGDLS and CDR2 is YYNGEE. In DNA form, the CDR3 reads TGTGCCAGCACCCAAGGGCTGGGGACCGGGGCCAACGTCCTGACTTTC. Protein product: CASTQGLGTGANVLTF.

Only a few counts were recorded for this clone. The gene calls are TRBV25-1 and TRBJ2-7, with D perhaps TRBD1 (6 bases). The CDR3 length is 15 residues. CDR1 is MGHDK, CDR2 SYGVNS, per germline. V was pared by 1 base and J by 3 bases, with 13 bases between. As DNA, the CDR3 is TGTGCCAGCAGTGAATGGGCAGGGGTGGTCTACGAGCAGTACTTC. Translated, it gives CASSEWAGVVYEQYF.

This clone was recorded a few times. The V gene is TRBV2, the J gene TRBJ2-5; possibly TRBD2 for D (6 bases). Trimming left V 3 bases short and J 1 base short, with 9 bases between. The CDR3 is 14 amino acids. Germline assignment: CDR1 SNHLY and CDR2 FYNNEI. CDR3 amino acids: CASSEGGIQETQYF. CDR3 coding DNA: TGTGCCAGCAGTGAGGGGGGTATCCAAGAGACCCAGTACTTC. The full variable domain, rest sourced from reference TRBV2 and TRBJ2-5, is EPEVTQTPSHQVTQMGQEVILRCVPISNHLYFYWYRQILGQKVEFLVSFYNNEISEKSEIFDDQFSVERPDGSNFTLKIRSTKLEDSAMYFCASSEGGIQETQYFGPGTRLLVL.

There are a few counts of this clone. J is TRBJ2-5 and V is TRBV10-3, with TRBD2 identical over 13 bases. The CDR3 is 16 amino acids. V lost 3 bases to trimming and J lost 3 bases; unmatched junction nucleotides: 4. Germline loops: CDR1 ENHRY, CDR2 SYGVKD. As DNA, the CDR3 is TGTGCCATCAGTGACCGGACTAGCGGGGGTAAAGAGACCCAGTACTTC. This sequence encodes CAISDRTSGGKETQYF.

Only a few counts were recorded for this clone. This sequence joins TRBV30 and TRBJ1-6; D not certain. Looked up from germline, CDR1 is GTSNPN and CDR2 is SVGIG (reference sequence). The V end was cut by 1 base, the J end by 8 bases, with 6 bases between. The CDR3 consists of 12 residues. DNA for the CDR3: TGTGCCTGGAGTGCCCAGTATTCACCCCTCCACTTT. It codes for CAWSAQYSPLHF.

The chain employs TRBV18 and TRBJ2-7; no clear D gene. The germline V and J ends were trimmed by 2 bases and 3 bases, with 8 bases remaining between them. This CDR3 contains 13 residues. CDR1 and CDR2 (germline): KGHSH, LQKENI. CDR3 loop: CASSPWKVYEQYF. In DNA, the CDR3 is TGTGCCAGCTCACCATGGAAGGTCTACGAGCAGTACTTC.

This clone was seen a handful of times. The J gene is TRBJ1-5, the V gene TRBV28; the D is unclear. The CDR3 loop spans 12 amino acids. V lost 3 bases and J 9 bases, leaving 9 bases between the germline ends. The germline V gene encodes CDR1 MDHEN and CDR2 SYDVKM. CDR3 residues: CASSLSSAPQHF. The CDR3 region has the DNA TGTGCCAGCAGTTTGTCCTCGGCGCCCCAGCATTTT.

This clone was found a few times. J is TRBJ2-7 and V is TRBV30; 13 bases align to TRBD2. Germline loops: CDR1 GTSNPN, CDR2 SVGIG (reference sequence). The CDR3 extends over 13 amino acids. The V and J ends lost 4 bases and 6 bases, in that order; junction bases with no gene match: 3. CDR3 sequence reads: CAWNRLAGGEQYF. The CDR3 nucleotides are TGTGCCTGGAACCGACTAGCGGGAGGCGAGCAGTACTTC.

This clone showed up just a few times. This rearrangement joins TRBV20-1 to TRBJ1-1; no firm D call. The CDR3 consists of 9 residues. The V gene's germline CDR1 is DFQATT and CDR2 SNEGSKA (reference sequence). CDR3 in amino acids: CGGRTEAFF. The CDR3 DNA reads TGCGGCGGGAGGACTGAAGCTTTCTTT.

This clone showed up just a few times. This chain joins TRBV7-2 and TRBJ1-4; 9 nucleotides line up with TRBD1. Germline V lookup: CDR1 SGHTA, CDR2 FQGNSA. This CDR3 contains 15 residues. The V and J ends lost 1 base and 8 bases, in that order; junction bases with no gene match: 5. The CDR3 DNA reads as TGTGCCAGCAGCTTAGTTGGAACAGGGGGCGAAAAACTGTTTTTT. Translation gives CASSLVGTGGEKLFF.

This clone was counted only a few times. The chain recombines TRBV7-9 with TRBJ2-2, with a tentative D call TRBD1 (5 bases). The CDR3 is 13 residues long. Per germline, CDR1 SEHNR and CDR2 FQNEAQ (reference sequence). Trimming removed 6 bases at V and 3 bases at J, with 8 bases between. CDR3 residues: CASSRQYTGELFF. CDR3 nucleotides: TGTGCCAGCAGTCGACAGTACACCGGGGAGCTGTTTTTT.